The rows below give T cell receptor beta chains drawn from one sample of a study of shared clonotypes between healthy human individuals. Only in-frame clones appear in the TCRdb table, and some are missing; sequencing was by immunoSEQ multiplex PCR. The sample has about 2.4 million clones, over 85% seen once. Sequencing input: naive CD4+ T cells sorted from blood. Receptor source: a man between 18 and 35 years old in good health. CDR3s include the opening cysteine and the closing phenylalanine or tryptophan. The D gene is left open where the match is weak. Part of the rows lack a size; the others show once, few, many or a class for expanded clones.

V	D	size	J	CDR3	DNA
TRBV15	NA	NA	TRBJ1-6	CATSRGNNSPLHF	TGTGCCACCAGCAGGGGTAATAATTCACCCCTCCACTTT
TRBV19	TRBD1	NA	TRBJ2-2	CAVRIRGKDTGELFF	TGTGCTGTAAGGATCAGGGGGAAAGACACCGGGGAGCTGTTTTTT
TRBV6-1	TRBD1	NA	TRBJ2-7	CASSEGAGGFYEQYF	TGTGCCAGCAGTGAAGGGGCAGGGGGTTTCTACGAGCAGTACTTC
TRBV19	TRBD1	NA	TRBJ2-1	CASSGRQGFSPMNNEQFF	TGTGCCAGTAGTGGAAGACAGGGCTTCTCCCCTATGAACAATGAGCAGTTCTTC
TRBV19	TRBD2	NA	TRBJ2-7	CASSPTIGRTSGRFYEQYF	TGTGCCAGTAGTCCCACCATCGGGCGGACTAGCGGGAGGTTCTACGAGCAGTACTTC
TRBV5-4	NA	NA	TRBJ2-6	CASSPEAGANVLTF	TGTGCCAGCAGCCCCGAAGCTGGGGCCAACGTCCTGACTTTC
TRBV11-2	TRBD2	NA	TRBJ2-3	CASSSPGAGGTDTQYF	TGTGCCAGCAGCTCGCCAGGAGCGGGAGGCACAGATACGCAGTATTTT
TRBV11-2	TRBD2	NA	TRBJ2-1	CASSTWTSPNEQFF	TGTGCCAGCAGCACCTGGACTAGCCCCAATGAGCAGTTCTTC
TRBV4-1	NA	NA	TRBJ1-1	CASSQGPNFEAFF	TGCGCCAGCAGCCAAGGACCCAACTTTGAAGCTTTCTTT
TRBV6-5	TRBD1	NA	TRBJ2-7	CASSGGQVASYEQYF	TGTGCCAGCAGTGGCGGACAGGTTGCTTCCTACGAGCAGTACTTC
TRBV7-6	NA	NA	TRBJ1-1	CASSLALRTTEAFF	TGTGCCAGCAGCTTAGCGCTGCGCACGACTGAAGCTTTCTTT
TRBV25-1	NA	few	TRBJ1-6	CATKALTGNSPLHF	TGTGCCACCAAGGCTTTAACGGGGAATTCACCCCTCCACTTT
TRBV5-1	NA	NA	TRBJ1-1	CASSFSDLGGRAFF	TGCGCCAGCAGCTTTTCGGATCTGGGCGGGAGAGCTTTCTTT
TRBV5-5	TRBD1	NA	TRBJ1-2	CASSPQGQGNYGYTF	TGTGCCAGCAGCCCACAGGGACAGGGAAACTATGGCTACACCTTC
TRBV20-1	NA	NA	TRBJ1-2	CSAIRGPGYTF	TGCAGTGCCATCCGAGGACCTGGCTACACCTTC
TRBV9	NA	NA	TRBJ1-6	CASSVGGNNSPLHF	TGTGCCAGCAGCGTAGGCGGTAATAATTCACCCCTCCACTTT
TRBV15	NA	NA	TRBJ2-3	CATSRDGPHTDTQYF	TGTGCCACCAGCAGAGACGGACCACACACAGATACGCAGTATTTT
TRBV6-6	TRBD2	NA	TRBJ2-6	CASSLGGSGANVLTF	TGTGCCAGCAGTCTGGGGGGGTCTGGGGCCAACGTCCTGACTTTC
TRBV10-3	TRBD1	NA	TRBJ2-1	CAITRGNEQFF	TGTGCCATCACCAGGGGGAATGAGCAGTTCTTC
TRBV4-1	TRBD1	NA	TRBJ2-3	CASSQGTGWGDTQYF	TGCGCCAGCAGCCAAGGGACAGGTTGGGGGGATACGCAGTATTTT
TRBV7-2	NA	NA	TRBJ1-1	CASSPPTGTEAFF	TGTGCCAGCAGCCCCCCGACGGGGACTGAAGCTTTCTTT
TRBV5-1	NA	NA	TRBJ2-7	CASSLSSGLGHYEQYF	TGCGCCAGCAGCTTGTCTTCCGGACTCGGGCACTACGAGCAGTACTTC
TRBV19	NA	NA	TRBJ2-7	CASSQIFNSYEQYF	TGTGCCAGTAGTCAGATATTTAACTCCTACGAGCAGTACTTC
TRBV5-4	TRBD1	once	TRBJ1-6	CASSLADRLVAQSPLHF	TGTGCCAGCAGCTTGGCGGACAGGCTGGTGGCGCAATCACCCCTCCACTTT
TRBV30	NA	NA	TRBJ2-7	CAWSAQVSYEQYF	TGTGCCTGGAGCGCCCAGGTCTCCTACGAGCAGTACTTC
TRBV6-5	NA	NA	TRBJ2-6	CASSPPYRTKVLTF	TGTGCCAGCAGTCCTCCGTACAGGACTAAAGTCCTGACTTTC
TRBV5-1	TRBD2	once	TRBJ2-1	CASSLPTSGSFSEQFF	TGCGCCAGCAGCTTACCGACTAGCGGGAGCTTTAGTGAGCAGTTCTTC
TRBV1	NA	NA	TRBJ1-5	CTSSQDLAPDQPQHF	TGCACCAGCAGCCAAGATCTGGCACCAGATCAGCCCCAGCATTTT
TRBV30	TRBD1	once	TRBJ1-5	CAWSQGAGNQPQHF	TGTGCCTGGAGCCAGGGGGCTGGCAATCAGCCCCAGCATTTT
TRBV10-1	TRBD2	few	TRBJ2-7	CASSDLAGKPYEQYF	TGCGCCAGCAGTGATTTAGCGGGAAAGCCCTACGAGCAGTACTTC